This T cell receptor beta chain was sequenced during a study of cytomegalovirus exposure and HLA in healthy donors. The study ran its PCR with 60 Vbeta and 13 Jbeta primers. Generated by immunoSEQ multiplex PCR, the TCRdb table keeps only in-frame clones and is missing some. Seen here are approximately 210,000 clones, around 79% observed once, and the top ten hold around 1.6%. The CDR3 sequence is 16 residues long. V was clipped by 0 bases and J by 0 bases, with 11 bases between them. Germline CDR1 SGHDN, CDR2 FVKESK. This chain links TRBV14 with TRBJ1-1, with D possibly matching TRBD1 (5 bases). The material sequenced was PBMCs. This clonotype was sampled from a woman aged 45-59 years in good health and CMV-seronegative. CDR3 bases: TGTGCCAGCAGCCAAGATCTCGGGGGGATGAACACTGAAGCTTTCTTT. This sequence encodes CASSQDLGGMNTEAFF.